Listed below are T cell receptor beta chains from one sample, sequenced in a study of radiotherapy plus CTLA-4 blockade in lung cancer. The assay was immunoSEQ multiplex PCR, and TCRdb's table has in-frame clones only and misses some. The table lists about 98,000 clones, almost 90% of them singletons. Source: peripheral blood, taken from a patient treated with radiotherapy plus ipilimumab. All receptors come from a human donor with non-small cell lung cancer that progressed on radiotherapy plus ipilimumab. Each CDR3 is given with its conserved first and last residue. The order of the fields is J gene, D gene, V gene, clone size, CDR3 protein, CDR3 DNA. A D gene is named only where the DNA matches it firmly. Size tells how often a clone was seen (once, few, many) or the class of an expanded clone, and some rows leave it out.

J: TRBJ1-1
D: TRBD1
V: TRBV5-1
size: .
CDR3: CASSSTGGASTEAFF
DNA: TGCGCCAGCAGCTCGACAGGGGGCGCATCAACTGAAGCTTTCTTT

J: TRBJ1-3
D: .
V: TRBV9
size: .
CDR3: CASSRRWDTGNTIYF
DNA: TGTGCCAGCAGCCGGCGTTGGGACACTGGAAACACCATATATTTT

J: TRBJ1-1
D: .
V: TRBV25-1
size: .
CDR3: CASSENPNTEAFF
DNA: TGTGCCAGCAGTGAGAACCCGAACACTGAAGCTTTCTTT

J: TRBJ1-3
D: TRBD1
V: TRBV23-1
size: few
CDR3: CASPWTGTGNTIYF
DNA: TGCGCCAGCCCTTGGACAGGGACTGGAAACACCATATATTTT

J: TRBJ1-2
D: .
V: TRBV30
size: .
CDR3: CAWTGKNAGYTF
DNA: TGTGCCTGGACAGGAAAGAATGCTGGCTACACCTTC

J: TRBJ1-1
D: .
V: TRBV27
size: .
CDR3: CASSSWAENTEAFF
DNA: TGTGCCAGCAGTAGCTGGGCCGAGAACACTGAAGCTTTCTTT

J: TRBJ2-5
D: TRBD2
V: TRBV4-2
size: .
CDR3: CASSQGLRGEQYF
DNA: TGTGCCAGCAGCCAAGGACTTCGGGGGGAGCAGTACTTC

J: TRBJ2-3
D: .
V: TRBV11-1
size: once
CDR3: CASSSDLHTTDTQYF
DNA: TGTGCCAGCAGCTCTGACCTCCATACCACAGATACGCAGTATTTT

J: TRBJ2-4
D: TRBD2
V: TRBV7-9
size: .
CDR3: CASSPAGGQRENIQYF
DNA: TGTGCCAGCAGCCCAGCGGGAGGGCAGAGGGAAAACATTCAGTACTTC

J: TRBJ1-2
D: .
V: TRBV6-1
size: .
CDR3: CASSPYPGYTF
DNA: TGTGCCAGCAGTCCCTATCCCGGCTACACCTTC

J: TRBJ1-3
D: TRBD1
V: TRBV5-4
size: .
CDR3: CASSPGGAVGNTIYF
DNA: TGTGCCAGCAGCCCAGGGGGCGCGGTTGGAAACACCATATATTTT

J: TRBJ2-4
D: .
V: TRBV5-1
size: .
CDR3: CASSLAQRSIQYF
DNA: TGCGCCAGCAGCTTGGCCCAGCGGAGCATTCAGTACTTC

J: TRBJ1-2
D: .
V: TRBV11-3
size: .
CDR3: CASSLDGYYGYTF
DNA: TGTGCCAGCAGCTTAGATGGGTACTATGGCTACACCTTC

J: TRBJ2-1
D: TRBD1
V: TRBV6-6
size: few
CDR3: CATMRQGRYNEQFF
DNA: TGTGCCACAATGCGACAGGGGCGTTACAATGAGCAGTTCTTC

J: TRBJ2-6
D: .
V: TRBV7-9
size: .
CDR3: CASSPAQGGANVLTF
DNA: TGTGCCAGCAGCCCCGCCCAGGGCGGAGCCAACGTCCTGACTTTC

J: TRBJ2-2
D: TRBD2
V: TRBV10-2
size: .
CDR3: CASSELAGGFGELFF
DNA: TGCGCCAGCAGTGAATTAGCGGGAGGCTTCGGGGAGCTGTTTTTT

J: TRBJ2-7
D: .
V: TRBV2
size: .
CDR3: CASSEGVSTEQYF
DNA: TGTGCCAGCAGTGAAGGGGTTAGCACCGAGCAGTACTTC

J: TRBJ1-2
D: .
V: TRBV5-4
size: .
CDR3: CASSLVGIGGGYTF
DNA: TGTGCCAGCAGCTTGGTCGGGATCGGGGGTGGCTACACCTTC

J: TRBJ2-5
D: .
V: TRBV4-1
size: .
CDR3: CASSQTLGTAQETQYF
DNA: TGCGCCAGCAGCCAGACACTCGGGACCGCCCAAGAGACCCAGTACTTC

J: TRBJ2-2
D: TRBD1
V: TRBV5-1
size: .
CDR3: CASSSYTDRVGELFF
DNA: TGCGCCAGCAGCTCCTATACCGACAGGGTCGGGGAGCTGTTTTTT

J: TRBJ1-2
D: .
V: TRBV11-2
size: .
CDR3: CASSLEGSHYGYTF
DNA: TGTGCCAGCAGCTTAGAGGGGTCACACTATGGCTACACCTTC

J: TRBJ2-6
D: TRBD1
V: TRBV7-9
size: .
CDR3: CASSQAGTGVSGANVLTF
DNA: TGTGCCAGCAGCCAGGCCGGGACAGGGGTTAGTGGGGCCAACGTCCTGACTTTC

J: TRBJ1-5
D: .
V: TRBV19
size: few
CDR3: CASSASTGPDQPQHF
DNA: TGTGCCAGTAGTGCTTCGACAGGTCCGGATCAGCCCCAGCATTTT

J: TRBJ2-1
D: TRBD1
V: TRBV18
size: .
CDR3: CASSPWSGTGVNEQFF
DNA: TGTGCCAGCTCACCATGGTCCGGGACAGGAGTAAATGAGCAGTTCTTC

J: TRBJ1-5
D: .
V: TRBV12-5
size: .
CDR3: CASGPGHANNQPQHF
DNA: TGTGCTAGTGGGCCGGGACACGCGAACAATCAGCCCCAGCATTTT

J: TRBJ2-7
D: TRBD2
V: TRBV27
size: .
CDR3: CVSNRLASGSGGLYEQYF
DNA: TGTGTCAGCAACCGTCTGGCTAGCGGGAGTGGGGGGCTCTACGAGCAGTACTTC

J: TRBJ2-1
D: .
V: TRBV5-6
size: once
CDR3: CASSADRGGSYNEQFF
DNA: TGTGCCAGCAGCGCCGACAGGGGAGGGTCCTACAATGAGCAGTTCTTC

J: TRBJ2-2
D: .
V: TRBV5-1
size: .
CDR3: CASCAGGGSVGELFF
DNA: TGCGCCAGCTGCGCCGGCGGAGGCTCTGTCGGGGAGCTGTTTTTT

J: TRBJ2-2
D: TRBD2
V: TRBV7-9
size: .
CDR3: CASSPAASGRFVHPGELFF
DNA: TGTGCCAGCAGCCCAGCAGCTAGCGGGAGGTTCGTTCATCCCGGGGAGCTGTTTTTT

J: TRBJ1-1
D: .
V: TRBV5-1
size: .
CDR3: CASSLAGVVSEAFF
DNA: TGCGCCAGCAGCTTGGCGGGCGTGGTATCTGAAGCTTTCTTT

J: TRBJ1-1
D: .
V: TRBV9
size: .
CDR3: CASSLLGGGTEAFF
DNA: TGTGCCAGCAGCCTCCTAGGTGGAGGCACTGAAGCTTTCTTT

J: TRBJ2-7
D: TRBD2
V: TRBV2
size: .
CDR3: CASSEGGSGRDEQYF
DNA: TGTGCCAGCAGTGAAGGAGGTAGCGGGAGAGACGAGCAGTACTTC

J: TRBJ1-1
D: TRBD1
V: TRBV19
size: .
CDR3: CASSITGGTEAFF
DNA: TGTGCCAGTAGTATTACAGGGGGCACTGAAGCTTTCTTT

J: TRBJ2-1
D: .
V: TRBV7-9
size: .
CDR3: CASSLGGSYNEQFF
DNA: TGTGCCAGCAGCTTAGGGGGTTCCTACAATGAGCAGTTCTTC

J: TRBJ2-7
D: .
V: TRBV9
size: .
CDR3: CASGSYEQYF
DNA: TGTGCCAGCGGCTCCTACGAGCAGTACTTC

J: TRBJ2-2
D: .
V: TRBV7-3
size: .
CDR3: CASSKKTSGTANTGELFF
DNA: TGTGCCAGCAGCAAGAAAACCTCCGGGACCGCGAACACCGGGGAGCTGTTTTTT

J: TRBJ1-2
D: .
V: TRBV2
size: .
CDR3: CASSETDYGYTF
DNA: TGTGCCAGCAGTGAAACAGACTATGGCTACACCTTC

J: TRBJ2-7
D: TRBD1
V: TRBV6-1
size: .
CDR3: CASSEQDRGEQYF
DNA: TGTGCCAGCAGTGAGCAGGACAGGGGCGAGCAGTACTTC

J: TRBJ2-1
D: TRBD2
V: TRBV5-1
size: .
CDR3: CASTQRGGRGSYNEQFF
DNA: TGCGCCAGCACCCAGCGGGGCGGGAGAGGGTCCTACAATGAGCAGTTCTTC

J: TRBJ2-7
D: .
V: TRBV6-1
size: .
CDR3: CASSEAIFEQYF
DNA: TGTGCCAGCAGTGAAGCAATCTTCGAGCAGTACTTC

J: TRBJ2-1
D: .
V: TRBV7-8
size: .
CDR3: CASSLSNGRGQFF
DNA: TGTGCCAGCAGCTTATCGAATGGGAGAGGGCAGTTCTTC

J: TRBJ2-7
D: .
V: TRBV7-2
size: .
CDR3: CASSFALVSPTYEQYF
DNA: TGTGCCAGCAGCTTCGCCCTCGTTTCGCCAACCTACGAGCAGTACTTC

J: TRBJ1-2
D: .
V: TRBV6-6
size: .
CDR3: CASTRVTEGNYGYTF
DNA: TGTGCCAGCACCAGGGTTACAGAGGGTAACTATGGCTACACCTTC

J: TRBJ1-2
D: TRBD1
V: TRBV5-1
size: .
CDR3: CASSIDRGYGYTF
DNA: TGCGCCAGCAGCATCGACAGGGGTTATGGCTACACCTTC

J: TRBJ1-2
D: .
V: TRBV6-6
size: .
CDR3: CASSPNIIYGYTF
DNA: TGTGCCAGCAGTCCCAATATAATCTATGGCTACACCTTC

J: TRBJ2-7
D: .
V: TRBV18
size: .
CDR3: CASSGDVSYEQYF
DNA: TGTGCCAGCTCCGGGGACGTCTCCTACGAGCAGTACTTC

J: TRBJ2-1
D: .
V: TRBV27
size: once
CDR3: CASSLIIGVYNEQFF
DNA: TGTGCCAGCAGTTTAATAATCGGGGTCTACAATGAGCAGTTCTTC

J: TRBJ2-5
D: TRBD2
V: TRBV5-1
size: few
CDR3: CASRRTSGKEETQYF
DNA: TGCGCCAGCAGACGGACTAGCGGGAAGGAGGAGACCCAGTACTTC

J: TRBJ1-1
D: .
V: TRBV5-1
size: .
CDR3: CASSLGPMNTEAFF
DNA: TGCGCCAGCAGCTTGGGACCTATGAACACTGAAGCTTTCTTT

J: TRBJ1-4
D: TRBD1
V: TRBV7-9
size: .
CDR3: CASSQGGLTNEKLFF
DNA: TGTGCCAGCAGCCAGGGGGGTCTAACTAATGAAAAACTGTTTTTT